This TCR beta chain was sequenced for a study of T cell changes during pregnancy in multiple sclerosis. Germline V gene lookup returns CDR1 LNHDA and CDR2 SQIVND (reference sequence). V dropped 5 bases and J dropped 0 bases, with 10 bases sitting between them. The CDR3 totals 14 residues. Assay used: immunoSEQ multiplex PCR; TCRdb lists only in-frame clones, some missing. The table lists about 47,000 clones, just over 90% of them singletons, with around 1.9% in the top ten. This chain uses TRBV19 with TRBJ1-1; the D is unclear. This sequence originates from a female donor with multiple sclerosis, enrolled in a pregnancy study. Sequenced here: peripheral blood, sampled in the second trimester of pregnancy. The CDR3 loop is CASSPWALNTEAFF. CDR3 sequence (DNA): TGTGCCAGTAGTCCCTGGGCCCTGAACACTGAAGCTTTCTTT.